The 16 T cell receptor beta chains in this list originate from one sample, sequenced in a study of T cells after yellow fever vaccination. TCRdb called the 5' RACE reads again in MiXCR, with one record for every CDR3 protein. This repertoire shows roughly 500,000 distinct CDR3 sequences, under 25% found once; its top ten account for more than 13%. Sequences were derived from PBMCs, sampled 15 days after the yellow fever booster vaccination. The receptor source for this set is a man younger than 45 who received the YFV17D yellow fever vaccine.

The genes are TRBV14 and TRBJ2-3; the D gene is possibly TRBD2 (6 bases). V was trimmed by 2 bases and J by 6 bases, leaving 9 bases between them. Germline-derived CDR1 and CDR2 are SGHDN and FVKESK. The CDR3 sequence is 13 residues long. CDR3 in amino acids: CASSQRETDTQYF. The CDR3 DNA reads TGTGCCAGCAGCCAACGGGAGACGGATACGCAGTATTTT.

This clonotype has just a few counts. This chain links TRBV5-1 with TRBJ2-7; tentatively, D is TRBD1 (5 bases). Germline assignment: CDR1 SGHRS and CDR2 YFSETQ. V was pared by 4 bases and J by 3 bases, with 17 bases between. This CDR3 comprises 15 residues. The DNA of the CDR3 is TGCGCCAGCAGCCCCGCCAGGGCAGGTAACTACGAGCAGTACTTC. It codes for CASSPARAGNYEQYF. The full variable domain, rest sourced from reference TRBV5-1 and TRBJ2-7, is KAGVTQTPRYLIKTRGQQVTLSCSPISGHRSVSWYQQTPGQGLQFLFEYFSETQRNKGNFPGRFSGRQFSNSRSEMNVSTLELGDSALYLCASSPARAGNYEQYFGPGTRLTVT.

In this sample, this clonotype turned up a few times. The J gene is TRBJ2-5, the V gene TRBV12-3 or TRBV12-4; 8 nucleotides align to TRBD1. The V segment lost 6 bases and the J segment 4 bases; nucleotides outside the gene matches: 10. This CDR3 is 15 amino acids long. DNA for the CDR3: TGTGCCAGCAGAAAAGGACAGGGCGGCGGAGAGACCCAGTACTTC. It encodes CASRKGQGGGETQYF.

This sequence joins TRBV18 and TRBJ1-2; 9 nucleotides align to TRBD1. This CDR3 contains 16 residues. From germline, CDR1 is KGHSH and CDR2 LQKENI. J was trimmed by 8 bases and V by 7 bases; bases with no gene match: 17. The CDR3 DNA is TGTGCCAGCTACGGACAGGGGCCTACCTTTACTTACGGCTACACCTTC. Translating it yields CASYGQGPTFTYGYTF.

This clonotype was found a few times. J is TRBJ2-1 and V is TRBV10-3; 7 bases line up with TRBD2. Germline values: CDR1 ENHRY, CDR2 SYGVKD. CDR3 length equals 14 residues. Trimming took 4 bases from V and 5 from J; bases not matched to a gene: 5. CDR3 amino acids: CAISAAGAHNEQFF. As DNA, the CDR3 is TGTGCCATCAGTGCTGCGGGAGCTCACAATGAGCAGTTCTTC.

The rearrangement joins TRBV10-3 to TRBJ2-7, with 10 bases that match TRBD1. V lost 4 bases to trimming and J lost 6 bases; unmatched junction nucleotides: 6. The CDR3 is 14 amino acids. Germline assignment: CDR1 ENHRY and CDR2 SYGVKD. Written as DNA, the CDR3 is TGTGCCATCAGTGTCAGGGACAGGGGCGGCGAGCAGTACTTC. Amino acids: CAISVRDRGGEQYF.

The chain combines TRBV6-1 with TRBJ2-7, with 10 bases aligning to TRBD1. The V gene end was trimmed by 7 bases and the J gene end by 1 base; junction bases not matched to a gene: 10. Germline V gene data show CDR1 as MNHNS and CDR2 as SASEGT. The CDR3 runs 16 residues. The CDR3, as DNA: TGTGCCAGCATTGACCGGGACAGGGGTATATCCTACGAGCAGTACTTC. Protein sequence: CASIDRDRGISYEQYF.

The CDR3 DNA sequence: TGTGCCAGTAGTATAGGACAGCGCAATCAGCCCCAGCATTTT. Its translation is CASSIGQRNQPQHF. The chain couples TRBV19 to TRBJ1-5; a weak D match, TRBD1 (5 bases). V was clipped by 1 base and J by 2 bases, with 6 bases between them. Looked up from germline, CDR1 is LNHDA and CDR2 is SQIVND (reference sequence). The CDR3 consists of 14 residues.

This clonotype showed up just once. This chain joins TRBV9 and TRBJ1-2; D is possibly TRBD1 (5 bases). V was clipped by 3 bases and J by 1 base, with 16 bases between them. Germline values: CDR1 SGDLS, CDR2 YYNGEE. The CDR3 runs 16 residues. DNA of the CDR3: TGTGCCAGCAGCGCTGGGGGGACGGATCTTAACTATGGCTACACCTTC. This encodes CASSAGGTDLNYGYTF.

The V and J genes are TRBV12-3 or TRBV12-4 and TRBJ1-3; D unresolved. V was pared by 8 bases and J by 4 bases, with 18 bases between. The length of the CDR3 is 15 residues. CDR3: CASGLTSEYGNTIYF. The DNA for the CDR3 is TGTGCCAGCGGCCTCACTTCGGAGTACGGAAACACCATATATTTT.

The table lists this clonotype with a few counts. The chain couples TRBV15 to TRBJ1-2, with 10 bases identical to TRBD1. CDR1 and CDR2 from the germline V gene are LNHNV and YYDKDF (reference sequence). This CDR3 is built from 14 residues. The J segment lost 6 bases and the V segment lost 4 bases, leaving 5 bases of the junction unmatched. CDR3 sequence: CATSTDRGLDGYTF. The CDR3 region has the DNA TGTGCCACCAGCACCGACAGGGGGCTGGATGGCTACACCTTC.

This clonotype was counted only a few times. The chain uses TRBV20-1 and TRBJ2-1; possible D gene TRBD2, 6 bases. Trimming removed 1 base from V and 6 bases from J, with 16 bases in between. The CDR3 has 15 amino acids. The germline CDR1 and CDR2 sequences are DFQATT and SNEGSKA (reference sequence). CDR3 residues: CSARALAGPPNEQFF. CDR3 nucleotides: TGCAGTGCTAGAGCCCTGGCGGGACCACCCAATGAGCAGTTCTTC.

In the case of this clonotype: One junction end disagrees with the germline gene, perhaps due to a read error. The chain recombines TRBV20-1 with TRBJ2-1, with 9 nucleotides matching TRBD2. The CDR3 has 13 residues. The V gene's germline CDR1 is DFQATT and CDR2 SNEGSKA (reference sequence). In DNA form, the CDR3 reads TGCAGTGCTTCCGGGACTAGCTACCATGAGCAGTTCTTC. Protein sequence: CSASGTSYHEQFF.

The CDR3 loop is CASSLGGVPSEQYF. In nucleotides, the CDR3 is TGTGCCAGCAGTTTGGGGGGAGTACCCTCCGAGCAGTACTTC. The chain couples TRBV12-3 or TRBV12-4 to TRBJ2-7, with D tentatively TRBD2 (6 bases). V dropped 3 bases and J dropped 6 bases, with 15 bases sitting between them. The CDR3 contains 14 residues.

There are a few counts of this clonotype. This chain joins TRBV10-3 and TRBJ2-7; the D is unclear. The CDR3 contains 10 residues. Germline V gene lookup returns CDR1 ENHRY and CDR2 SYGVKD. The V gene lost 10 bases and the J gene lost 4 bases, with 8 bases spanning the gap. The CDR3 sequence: CATGAYEQYF. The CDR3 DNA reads TGTGCCACGGGCGCTTACGAGCAGTACTTC.

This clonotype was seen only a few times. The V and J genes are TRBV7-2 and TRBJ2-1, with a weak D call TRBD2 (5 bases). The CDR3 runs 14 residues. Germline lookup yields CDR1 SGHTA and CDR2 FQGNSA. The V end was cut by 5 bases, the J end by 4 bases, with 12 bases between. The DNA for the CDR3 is TGTGCCAGCAGCCCAACTAGAGATTACAATGAGCAGTTCTTC. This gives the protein CASSPTRDYNEQFF.